Included here is one T cell receptor beta chain sequence, with context. The record originates from a study of OX40 agonist ivuxolimab in advanced cancers. Sequencing was performed with immunoSEQ multiplex PCR; in TCRdb, only in-frame clones are kept and a portion is missing. This table has approximately 48,000 clones, 80% appearing once. The CDR3 sequence is 17 residues long. Looked up from germline, CDR1 is MRHNA and CDR2 is SNTAGT. Germline trimming cut 3 bases from V and 0 bases from J; bases unmatched to any gene: 8. The sequencing here drew on CD4+ or CD8+ T cells sorted from blood, taken in a trial of the OX40 agonist ivuxolimab. V and J are TRBV6-4 and TRBJ2-3, with 8 bases matching TRBD1. The source of this sequence is an adult with an advanced solid tumor such as melanoma, head and neck, liver or kidney cancer. The DNA of the CDR3 is TGTGCCAGCAGTGAGGACAGGGCCGCTCCTAGCACAGATACGCAGTATTTT. It codes for CASSEDRAAPSTDTQYF.